Listed below are T cell receptor beta chains from one sample, sequenced in a study of blood T cell repertoires in COVID-19. Repertoires were generated with immunoSEQ multiplex PCR, while TCRdb's copy carries only in-frame clones and drops some. This sample yields roughly 130,000 clones, of which approximately 80% are seen a single time; about 17% belongs to the top ten. The sample comprised peripheral blood. These receptors were collected from a woman in her 50s with acute or convalescent COVID-19. Both conserved end residues are part of each CDR3. The D gene is left open where the match is weak. A row's size may be missing; if present it is once, few, many or a size class.

clone_size j_call d_call v_call cdr3_nt cdr3_aa
NA TRBJ1-2 NA TRBV3-1/TRBV3-2 TGTGCCAGCAGCCACTCGGAGAGGGCATCTGGTGGCTACACCTTC CASSHSERASGGYTF
NA TRBJ1-2 NA TRBV19 TGTGCCAGTAGATCGGGAGGGACGGGCGGAGGCTACACCTTC CASRSGGTGGGYTF
NA TRBJ1-1 NA TRBV6-1 TGTGCCAGCAGTGAAGGAGTGAACACTGAAGCTTTCTTT CASSEGVNTEAFF
NA TRBJ1-1 TRBD1 TRBV29-1 TGCAGCGCCGACTCGGGACAGAAGAACACTGAAGCTTTCTTT CSADSGQKNTEAFF
few TRBJ1-1 NA TRBV9 TGTGCCAGCAGCCCAGGAATGGGGCTGAACACTGAAGCTTTCTTT CASSPGMGLNTEAFF
NA TRBJ2-1 TRBD1 TRBV24-1 TGTGCCACCAGTGACGGGGGCTGGACAGGGTCAATTGGCGAGCAGTTCTTC CATSDGGWTGSIGEQFF
few TRBJ1-1 NA TRBV4-2 TGTGCCAGCAGCCAAGAAAACAGTGACACTGAAGCTTTCTTT CASSQENSDTEAFF
few TRBJ2-7 NA TRBV30 TGTGCCTGGAGTCTCCGGGGGGCCCTCTACGAGCAGTACTTC CAWSLRGALYEQYF
NA TRBJ2-2 NA TRBV9 TGTGCCAGCAGACAGACAGAAACCGGGGAGCTGTTTTTT CASRQTETGELFF
NA TRBJ2-7 NA TRBV10-3 TGTGCCAGCAGGGAGGACAAGAGCTCCTACGAGCAGTACTTC CASREDKSSYEQYF
NA TRBJ1-3 NA TRBV7-2 TGTGCCAGCAGCTTTTCTCGTTTCTCGAGCTCTGGAAACACCATATATTTT CASSFSRFSSSGNTIYF
once TRBJ2-7 TRBD2 TRBV27 TGTGCCAGCAGTTCCGTGACTAGCGGGGTCTACGAGCAGTACTTC CASSSVTSGVYEQYF
NA TRBJ1-2 NA TRBV18 TGTGCCAGCTCACCAGGCCTCAGAAACTATGGCTACACCTTC CASSPGLRNYGYTF
NA TRBJ1-1 NA TRBV4-2 TGTGCCAGCAGCCGGAGCGTTGAGAACACTGAAGCTTTCTTT CASSRSVENTEAFF
NA TRBJ1-5 NA TRBV27 TGTGCCAGCAGTTTATCGTCCCAGGGTAGTCAGCCCCAGCATTTT CASSLSSQGSQPQHF